The 18 T cell receptor beta chains given below trace back to one sample, sequenced in a study of shared clonotypes between healthy human individuals. Clones were sequenced by immunoSEQ multiplex PCR, and TCRdb holds only the in-frame ones, with some missing. The table lists 2 million to 2.5 million clones, roughly 93% of them singletons. Material: naive CD4+ T cells from PBMCs. Subset indicated: CD45RA+ positively selected. The receptors shown here come from a man in his late teens or twenties in good health. Some clones in this sample may be carry-over from other donors' samples.

The rearrangement uses TRBV7-2 and TRBJ1-3, with 8 bases matching TRBD1. CDR3 length: 15 amino acids. Germline lookup yields CDR1 SGHTA and CDR2 FQGNSA. V dropped 4 bases and J dropped 3; count of bases not matched to a gene: 5. As DNA, the CDR3 is TGTGCCAGCAGCTCACGGACAGGGCGTGGAAACACCATATATTTT. It specifies CASSSRTGRGNTIYF.

Only one count was recorded for this clone. The chain employs TRBV30 and TRBJ1-6, with unresolved D. CDR1 and CDR2 (germline): GTSNPN, SVGIG (reference sequence). V lost 5 bases, J lost 8 bases, and 13 bases lay in between. CDR3 length: 13 residues. CDR3 amino acids: CAWADITDSPLHF. In DNA, the CDR3 is TGTGCCTGGGCAGACATAACGGATTCACCCCTCCACTTT.

The gene calls are TRBV9 and TRBJ1-1; D might be TRBD1 (5 bases). The V gene lost 2 bases and the J gene lost 4 bases, with 12 bases spanning the gap. Germline CDR1 and CDR2: SGDLS and YYNGEE. This CDR3 region has 14 residues. The CDR3 reads CASSVGLESTEAFF. CDR3 DNA: TGTGCCAGCAGCGTGGGGCTGGAGAGCACTGAAGCTTTCTTT.

The chain has TRBV30 and TRBJ1-4, with D possibly TRBD1 on 6 matching bases. V was cut by 2 bases and J by 8 bases, with 15 bases left in between. The CDR3 totals 14 residues. CDR1 GTSNPN and CDR2 SVGIG come from the germline V gene (reference sequence). In DNA, the CDR3 is TGTGCCTGGAGTTTTGGACAGTTTAGGGAAAAACTGTTTTTT. Translating it yields CAWSFGQFREKLFF.

The CDR3 region has the DNA TGTGCCAGCAGTGAAGTTCAGGGGGGAATCAAGCCCCAGCATTTT. Translating it yields CASSEVQGGIKPQHF. This sequence joins TRBV6-1 and TRBJ1-5; TRBD1 aligns across 7 bases. CDR3 length equals 15 residues. Germline V gives CDR1 MNHNS, CDR2 SASEGT. V lost 1 base to trimming and J lost 8 bases; unmatched junction nucleotides: 8.

This rearrangement joins TRBV30 to TRBJ2-1; TRBD2 is a possible D gene (6 bases). Germline V CDR1 and CDR2: GTSNPN, SVGIG (reference sequence). The CDR3 covers 15 residues. V lost 8 bases, J lost 0 bases, and 17 bases lay in between. CDR3 region: CARGGAASSYNEQFF. CDR3 bases: TGTGCCCGGGGAGGAGCGGCGAGCTCCTACAATGAGCAGTTCTTC.

The rearrangement links TRBV7-2 to TRBJ2-1; 8 bases are a match to TRBD2. With V trimmed by 4 bases and J by 7 bases, 15 bases remained unmatched. Germline CDR1 reads SGHTA; CDR2 reads FQGNSA. The CDR3 has 17 residues. CDR3: CASSYPTGTSLPNEQFF. CDR3 bases: TGTGCCAGCAGCTACCCCACCGGGACTAGTCTTCCGAATGAGCAGTTCTTC.

The V and J genes are TRBV9 and TRBJ2-5, with D perhaps being TRBD1 or TRBD2 (5 bases each). V was pared by 0 bases and J by 4 bases, with 10 bases between. Looked up from germline, CDR1 is SGDLS and CDR2 is YYNGEE. The CDR3 is made up of 14 amino acids. The CDR3 sequence: CASSVERGPETQYF. For the CDR3, the DNA is TGTGCCAGCAGCGTAGAAAGGGGACCAGAGACCCAGTACTTC.

The CDR3 coding sequence is TGCGCCAGCAGCTTGGCCGCGTCTGGGACTGAGCAGTTCTTC. It specifies CASSLAASGTEQFF. V and J are TRBV5-1 and TRBJ2-1, with D perhaps matching TRBD1 or TRBD2 (5 bases each). V shed 0 bases and J shed 9 bases, with 13 bases lying between them. Per the germline V gene, CDR1 is SGHRS and CDR2 is YFSETQ. This CDR3 spans 14 amino acids.

The chain is built from TRBV7-3 and TRBJ1-2, with 7 nucleotides matching TRBD1. Germline V gene sequence: CDR1 SGHTA, CDR2 FQGTGA. CDR3 length: 15 residues. With V trimmed by 5 bases and J by 8 bases, 14 bases remained unmatched. DNA for the CDR3: TGTGCCAGCAGCCCCGACAGAGAGAGGGGGCTAGGCTACACCTTC. Translating it yields CASSPDRERGLGYTF.

This chain connects TRBV28 to TRBJ1-1; the D gene is possibly TRBD1 (5 bases). From germline, CDR1 is MDHEN and CDR2 SYDVKM. The CDR3 extends over 13 amino acids. V gave up 6 bases and J gave up 6 bases, with 14 bases separating them. The CDR3 loop reads CASRSTGDPEAFF. CDR3 in DNA: TGTGCCAGCAGGTCAACAGGAGACCCTGAAGCTTTCTTT.

The chain has TRBV29-1 and TRBJ2-1; 9 bases align to TRBD1. The germline V gene encodes CDR1 SQVTM and CDR2 ANQGSEA. Trimming at V came to 0 bases and at J to 9 bases, leaving 6 bases not matched to a gene. CDR3 size: 14 residues. CDR3 amino acids: CSVEEIQGALEQFF. CDR3 in DNA: TGCAGCGTTGAAGAAATACAGGGGGCCCTTGAGCAGTTCTTC.

The gene calls are TRBV9 and TRBJ1-4; maybe TRBD1 (5 bases). The CDR3 totals 17 residues. CDR1 and CDR2 from the germline V gene are SGDLS and YYNGEE. The V and J ends lost 1 base and 0 bases respectively, with 13 bases between them. CDR3: CASSVQDRRTTNEKLFF. CDR3 DNA sequence: TGTGCCAGCAGCGTACAAGACAGACGAACAACTAATGAAAAACTGTTTTTT. Full variable domain (rest looked up from reference TRBV9 and TRBJ1-4): DSGVTQTPKHLITATGQRVTLRCSPRSGDLSVYWYQQSLDQGLQFLIQYYNGEERAKGNILERFSAQQFPDLHSELNLSSLELGDSALYFCASSVQDRRTTNEKLFFGSGTQLSVL.

The genes are TRBV4-1 and TRBJ2-4, with 10 bases aligning to TRBD2. V shed 0 bases, J shed 13 bases, and the junction held 18 bases outside the gene matches. This CDR3 has 18 residues. The V gene's germline CDR1 is MGHRA and CDR2 YSYEKL. The CDR3 DNA reads as TGCGCCAGCAGCCAAGAAAGAGCTCGGGGAGCTAGCGGGAGAGGGCAGTACTTC. Encoded protein: CASSQERARGASGRGQYF.

Worth noting for this clone: Within the sample, other DNA sequences also encode this same CDR3. V is TRBV25-1 and J is TRBJ1-4; TRBD1 aligns across 9 bases. V lost 4 bases and J lost 7; bases outside the gene matches: 4. The CDR3 extends over 14 amino acids. The germline V gene encodes CDR1 MGHDK and CDR2 SYGVNS. CDR3 DNA: TGTGCCAGCAGTGCGGGACAGGGCGGTGAAAAACTGTTTTTT. This encodes CASSAGQGGEKLFF.

The V gene is TRBV30, the J gene TRBJ2-7, with D perhaps TRBD2 (5 bases). This CDR3 has 12 amino acids. Between the trimmed V and J ends, which lost 0 bases and 3 bases, there was a span of 6 bases. CDR1 GTSNPN and CDR2 SVGIG come from the germline V gene (reference sequence). Here the CDR3 reads CAWSVRDYEQYF. For the CDR3, the DNA is TGTGCCTGGAGTGTACGGGACTACGAGCAGTACTTC.

This chain uses TRBV20-1 with TRBJ1-2; D is perhaps TRBD1 (5 bases). The CDR3 sequence is 11 residues long. Germline values: CDR1 DFQATT, CDR2 SNEGSKA (reference sequence). V dropped 5 bases and J dropped 7 bases, with 11 bases sitting between them. CDR3 protein: CSADRQPGYTF. CDR3 in DNA: TGCAGTGCTGACCGACAGCCTGGCTACACCTTC.

V is TRBV30 and J is TRBJ1-1; weak D call: TRBD1 (6 bases). CDR1 GTSNPN and CDR2 SVGIG come from the germline V gene (reference sequence). V was shortened by 1 base and J by 2 bases, with 23 bases between the two germline ends. The CDR3 contains 18 residues. CDR3 in DNA: TGTGCCTGGAGTGGAGGAGCCTACGGGGGGGCGGGAAACACTGAAGCTTTCTTT. This translates into CAWSGGAYGGAGNTEAFF.